This T cell receptor (beta chain) was sequenced in a study of memory CD4+ T cells and cytomegalovirus serostatus. The CDR3 totals 15 residues. The junction had 8 bases not matched to a gene; V was cut back by 7 bases and J by 7 bases. Germline assignment: CDR1 MNHNY and CDR2 SVGAGI (reference sequence). Sequenced by immunoSEQ multiplex PCR; TCRdb stores in-frame clones only, minus some. Of tens of thousands of clones listed, about 83% are singletons. The sort gate was single viable CD3+CD4+CD8-CD45RO+ cells for memory CD4+ T cells. This clone was detected only a few times. This chain links TRBV6-6 with TRBJ1-6, with 9 bases aligning to TRBD1. Material for sequencing was memory CD4+ T cells from blood. This receptor was taken from an adult in good health and CMV-seropositive. Written as DNA, the CDR3 is TGTGCCAGCACCCGCGGGACAGGGAGGAATTCACCCCTCCACTTT. This translates into CASTRGTGRNSPLHF.